This is a list of T cell receptor beta chains from one sample in a study of human T cells and chemical hapten exposure. TCRdb redid the calling of the RACE reads with MiXCR, one entry per CDR3 protein. In the table there are about 340,000 distinct CDR3 sequences, about 7% of which are singletons. Here the sequenced sample was whole blood, taken in connection with sensitization to the hapten diphenylcyclopropenone (DPC). The receptors derive from a woman younger than 30 with alopecia areata. Some clones in this sample may be carry-over from other donors' samples. Both conserved end residues are part of each CDR3. D genes are given only for firm matches. Clone size is given for some rows only: seen once, a few or many times, or a class if the clone is expanded.

j_gene,d_gene,abundance,v_gene,len,CDR3nt,CDR3aa
TRBJ1-1,TRBD1,.,TRBV5-1,15,TGCGCCAGCAGCGCCGGACAGGGGACCGGGGCTGAAGCTTTCTTT,CASSAGQGTGAEAFF
TRBJ1-3,TRBD1,.,TRBV7-2,16,TGTGCCAGCAGCTACCCGACAGGGGGCAGTGGAAACACCATATATTTT,CASSYPTGGSGNTIYF
TRBJ2-3,.,few,TRBV6-5,12,TGTGCCAGCAGTTATCCCTGGGATACGCAGTATTTT,CASSYPWDTQYF
TRBJ2-3,TRBD1,.,TRBV7-9,15,TGTGCCAGCAGCTCGACAGGGGGTGAACGAGATACGCAGTATTTT,CASSSTGGERDTQYF
TRBJ1-1,.,many,TRBV6-1,15,TGTGCCAGCAGTCCCCATATGGTACAGAACACTGAAGCTTTCTTT,CASSPHMVQNTEAFF
TRBJ1-1,.,.,TRBV4-1,14,TGCGCCAGCAGCCAAGTAGGTCACCGGATTGAAGCTTTCTTT,CASSQVGHRIEAFF
TRBJ2-3,.,many,TRBV18,15,TGTGCCAGCTCACGGGACCAGGGGTCCACAGATACGCAGTATTTT,CASSRDQGSTDTQYF
TRBJ2-2,.,.,TRBV6-5,15,TGTGCCACACGTCCCGGGACGGTGAACACCGGGGAGCTGTTTTTT,CATRPGTVNTGELFF
TRBJ2-1,.,.,TRBV12-3/TRBV12-4,16,TGTGCCAGCAGCGCCGCCGGGGACCTAACCTACAATGAGCAGTTCTTC,CASSAAGDLTYNEQFF
TRBJ2-7,.,.,TRBV27,13,TGTGCCAGCACCTCGGCCCAGGTATACGAGCAGTACTTC,CASTSAQVYEQYF
TRBJ1-2,.,.,TRBV18,13,TGTGCCAGCTCACCCGACGGCCAGGGTGGCTACACCTTC,CASSPDGQGGYTF
TRBJ1-4,.,few,TRBV13,14,TGTGCCAGCAGCTCTTTTGGGACTAATGAAAAACTGTTTTTT,CASSSFGTNEKLFF
TRBJ2-7,.,many,TRBV12-3/TRBV12-4,14,TGTGCCAGCTTGGCCGACACCTACTCCTACGAGCAGTACTTC,CASLADTYSYEQYF
TRBJ2-3,.,many,TRBV4-3,16,TGCGCCAGCAGCCCCTTTTTGCGGGGTAGCACAGATACGCAGTATTTT,CASSPFLRGSTDTQYF